This note documents a single T cell receptor beta chain sequence. Its antigen is unidentified. Germline lookup yields CDR1 SGHTA and CDR2 FQGNSA. The CDR3 sequence is 15 residues long. The V end was cut by 1 base, the J end by 5 bases, with 13 bases between. The sample belongs to a study of T cell responses to AZD1222 COVID-19 vaccine. Study results and caveats: Clonal diversity was possibly underestimated, and white British individuals and females predominated among donors. Just 5 to 7 AZD1222 recipients were seropositive at baseline. As reported, nearly half of all spike-specific TCRs target variant regions that are unmutated. Sampled repertoires all dated from after the peak T cell response.

Data came from immunoSEQ multiplex PCR; TCRdb stores just in-frame clones and leaves some out. The profile covers 100,000 to 150,000 clones, with 70% to 90% appearing a single time and more than 9% taken by the ten largest. The input for sequencing was peripheral blood, taken on day 0 of AZD1222 vaccination. This clonotype was obtained from an adult in good health. V usage is TRBV7-2 and J usage is TRBJ2-3; maybe TRBD2 (6 bases). The CDR3 loop is CASSLVGGAGDTQYF. In DNA form, the CDR3 reads TGTGCCAGCAGCTTAGTCGGGGGTGCTGGAGATACGCAGTATTTT.